A selection of T cell receptor beta chains follows, all from one sample in a study of human T cells and chemical hapten exposure. TCRdb reprocessed the RACE reads via MiXCR and lists one record per CDR3 protein. The sample lists around 300,000 distinct CDR3 sequences; approximately 6.3% were seen once. The sample was whole blood, taken in connection with sensitization to the hapten diphenylcyclopropenone (DPC). These receptors came from a woman aged 18-29 years with alopecia areata. Some clones in this sample may be carry-over from other donors' samples. Both conserved end residues are part of each CDR3. D genes are given only for firm matches. Rows may omit the clone size; those that give it use once, few, many or a size class.

clone_size j_call d_call v_call cdr3_nt cdr3_aa
many TRBJ1-2 TRBD1 TRBV3-1 TGTGCCAGCAGCCCGACAGGGGACTATGGCTACACCTTC CASSPTGDYGYTF
few TRBJ1-1 - TRBV7-2 TGTGCCAGCAGCTTATTCATGAACACTGAAGCTTTCTTT CASSLFMNTEAFF
few TRBJ2-1 TRBD1 TRBV5-4 TGTGCCAGCAGTGGGACAGGCTATTACAATGAGCAGTTCTTC CASSGTGYYNEQFF
- TRBJ2-7 - TRBV25-1 TGTGCCAGCAGTGATTTTGGCACAGCCAGTTACGAGCAGTACTTC CASSDFGTASYEQYF
- TRBJ1-4 - TRBV6-1 TGTGCCAGCAGTGAAGCGAACGACGGTTTAAATGAAAAACTGTTTTTT CASSEANDGLNEKLFF
many TRBJ2-3 - TRBV7-6 TGTGCCAGCAGCCCGGGGGGCTTGGATACGCAGTATTTT CASSPGGLDTQYF
few TRBJ2-3 TRBD1 TRBV18 TGTGCCAGCTCACCAGGACAGGCGGGCACAGATACGCAGTATTTT CASSPGQAGTDTQYF
many TRBJ2-3 - TRBV10-3 TGTGCCATCAGTGAGTCGCTGAGCTCCCTCGCCCATTTT CAISESLSSLAHF
few TRBJ2-5 TRBD2 TRBV12-3/TRBV12-4 TGTGCCAGCAGAAGAGCGGGGGGGCCGGGAGTAGAGACCCAGTACTTC CASRRAGGPGVETQYF
many TRBJ2-7 - TRBV5-1 TGCGCCAGCAGCTTGGCAGGGACGGGCGAGCAGTACTTC CASSLAGTGEQYF
few TRBJ2-4 TRBD1 TRBV10-3 TGTGCCATCTCGGGACAGGGGGTTTCTCAGTACTTC CAISGQGVSQYF
- TRBJ1-1 - TRBV12-3/TRBV12-4 TGTGCCAGCAGTAAGGACACCGAGAACACTGAAGCTTTCTTT CASSKDTENTEAFF
few TRBJ1-5 TRBD1 TRBV2 TGTGCCAGCAGTGAAGGCCGGGACAGCTTTAATCAGCCCCAGCATTTT CASSEGRDSFNQPQHF
many TRBJ2-5 - TRBV6-5 TGTGCCAGCAGCCCCCAGTTTACCCAAGAGACCCAGTACTTC CASSPQFTQETQYF
many TRBJ1-1 - TRBV12-3/TRBV12-4 TGTGCCAGCAGTTTAGGGGGGGTTAGGACTGAAGCTTTCTTT CASSLGGVRTEAFF
- TRBJ2-3 TRBD1 TRBV7-2 TGTGCCAGCAGCTTCTTTGTGCCCAGGGGGTATAGCACAGATACGCAGTATTTT CASSFFVPRGYSTDTQYF
many TRBJ2-3 - TRBV6-2/TRBV6-3 TGTGCCAGCAGTTCCCAGGGCCCAGATACGCAGTATTTT CASSSQGPDTQYF
- TRBJ2-2 - TRBV12-3/TRBV12-4 TGTGCCAGCCGAGAAGGGTTAGCGGTTCCGAACACCGGGGAGCTGTTTTTT CASREGLAVPNTGELFF
few TRBJ1-6 - TRBV29-1 TGCAGCGTTGGGGAGGGGAATTCACCCCTCCACTTT CSVGEGNSPLHF
- TRBJ1-1 - TRBV7-2 TGTGCCAGCAGCTCTAGCTTAGCGGGGAACACTGAAGCTTTCTTT CASSSSLAGNTEAFF
many TRBJ2-7 - TRBV20-1 TGCAGTACCAGATCCGAGACAAGTTTTTCCTACGAGCAGTACTTC CSTRSETSFSYEQYF
many TRBJ2-1 - TRBV18 TGTGCCAGCTCACCAGGAGCGTCCTACAATGAGCAGTTCTTC CASSPGASYNEQFF
- TRBJ2-5 - TRBV9 TGTGCCAGCAGCGTAGAACAGGGCGGGGAGACCCAGTACTTC CASSVEQGGETQYF
few TRBJ1-5 - TRBV5-1 TGCGCCAGCAGCTTGGCTCCTATCAATCAGCCCCAGCATTTT CASSLAPINQPQHF
- TRBJ1-2 TRBD1 TRBV4-2 TGTGCCAGCAGCCAAGGACAGGGAGGAAACTATGGCTACACCTTC CASSQGQGGNYGYTF
many TRBJ2-1 TRBD1 TRBV20-1 TGCAGTGCCAGGGACAGGGCGGACAATGAGCAGTTCTTC CSARDRADNEQFF
few TRBJ2-7 - TRBV7-8 TGTGCCAGCAGCTTAAGGCCTGAGAGGTCCTACGAGCAGTACTTC CASSLRPERSYEQYF
- TRBJ1-1 TRBD1 TRBV6-5 TGTGCCAGCAGTTACCAGGACAGGGACTCTGAAGCTTTCTTT CASSYQDRDSEAFF
many TRBJ2-3 TRBD2 TRBV6-4 TGTGCCAGCAGTGACTCTAGCGGGGGAGGCACAGATACGCAGTATTTT CASSDSSGGGTDTQYF
many TRBJ1-6 - TRBV14 TGTGCCAGCAGCCAATTACGGAGGTCACCCCTCCACTTT CASSQLRRSPLHF
- TRBJ1-4 - TRBV6-5 TGTGCCAGCGTCGATCCCCGCGTTGTCGGAGAAAAACTGTTTTTT CASVDPRVVGEKLFF
- TRBJ2-5 - TRBV12-3/TRBV12-4 TGTGCCAGCAGTTTAGCAGAGCGGGAGACCCAGTACTTC CASSLAERETQYF
many TRBJ2-3 - TRBV20-1 TGCAGTGCTAGGGCTCCCGGAGATACGCAGTATTTT CSARAPGDTQYF
- TRBJ2-7 - TRBV6-2/TRBV6-3 TGTGCCAGCAGTGAGGACAGTACAACCTACGAGCAGTACTTC CASSEDSTTYEQYF
- TRBJ2-3 - TRBV6-2/TRBV6-3 TGTGCCAGCAGTTACTCGTTTCAGGGCGCAGATACGCAGTATTTT CASSYSFQGADTQYF
many TRBJ2-7 TRBD2 TRBV4-3 TGCGCCAGCAGCCAAGTACTAGCGGGCGCGTACGAGCAGTACTTC CASSQVLAGAYEQYF
many TRBJ2-1 TRBD1 TRBV6-5 TGTGCCGCCCGGGACAGGGTAGGCAATGAGCAGTTCTTC CAARDRVGNEQFF
- TRBJ2-3 TRBD2 TRBV20-1 TGCAGTGCTAGGGGACTAGCGGGGGGCAACACCCATACAGATACGCAGTATTTT CSARGLAGGNTHTDTQYF
- TRBJ1-2 - TRBV7-9 TGTGCCAGCAGCTTCTCCAGGAGGGGTGGCTACACCTTC CASSFSRRGGYTF
many TRBJ1-6 - TRBV3-1 TGTGCCAGCAGCCCAGCAAGATCTAATTCACCCCTCCACTTT CASSPARSNSPLHF
many TRBJ2-7 - TRBV7-2 TGTGCCAGCAGCTTGGTTGGCCCGGAGGTGGAGCAGTACTTC CASSLVGPEVEQYF
few TRBJ2-6 - TRBV18 TGTGCCAGCGCCGCTAGCTCTGGGGCCAACGTCCTGACTTTC CASAASSGANVLTF
many TRBJ2-7 TRBD1 TRBV20-1 TGCAGTGCTAAAGGACAGGTCTACGAGCAGTACTTC CSAKGQVYEQYF
- TRBJ1-5 - TRBV7-8 TGTGCCAGCAGCTTTCGGCCCCAGGGCAATCAGCCCCAGCATTTT CASSFRPQGNQPQHF
few TRBJ1-1 - TRBV6-6 TGTGCCAGCAGTTATGGACTGACGAACACTGAAGCTTTCTTT CASSYGLTNTEAFF
few TRBJ1-1 - TRBV9 TGTGCCAGCAGCGCCGCGCCCTACACTGAAGCTTTCTTT CASSAAPYTEAFF
- TRBJ2-1 - TRBV10-3 TGTGCCATCAGTGTGGGCGGGGCAAACAATGAGCAGTTCTTC CAISVGGANNEQFF
many TRBJ1-2 TRBD1 TRBV7-8 TGTGCCAGCAGCTTGGACAGGTCGAATGGCTACACCTTC CASSLDRSNGYTF
many TRBJ2-5 - TRBV6-6 TGTGCCAGCAGCCCCGGCCCTCAGGGGACCCAGTACTTC CASSPGPQGTQYF
- TRBJ1-3 - TRBV5-1 TGCGCCAGCAGCGTGGACAGTGCGAGCTCTGGAAACACCATATATTTT CASSVDSASSGNTIYF
few TRBJ1-1 TRBD1 TRBV5-1 TGCGCCAGCAGCATGGGACAGCTGAACACTGAAGCTTTCTTT CASSMGQLNTEAFF
- TRBJ1-1 TRBD1 TRBV5-1 TGCGCCAGCAGCAGGAGGGACAGATCGAACACTGAAGCTTTCTTT CASSRRDRSNTEAFF
few TRBJ2-1 TRBD1 TRBV4-2 TGTGCCAGCAGCCAGACAGGGGCGAACAATGAGCAGTTCTTC CASSQTGANNEQFF
few TRBJ2-7 - TRBV28 TGTGCCAGCAGATACTCCGGAAGGGGCTACGAGCAGTACTTC CASRYSGRGYEQYF
many TRBJ2-5 TRBD2 TRBV5-1 TGCGCCAGCAGGGCTGAGACTAGCAGAGAGACCCAGTACTTC CASRAETSRETQYF